This TCR beta chain was captured in a study of blood T cell repertoires in COVID-19. Methods used by the authors: Amplification with reference gene primers provided the estimates of nucleated cell counts. The method was immunoSEQ multiplex PCR; TCRdb's version includes in-frame clones alone and lacks a portion of them. V and J calls and clone size are given by that table; D and trimming were obtained from the DNA. The table lists approximately 90,000 clones, around nine tenths of them singletons. This CDR3 spans 14 amino acids. The V end was cut by 4 bases, the J end by 0 bases, with 7 bases between. The germline V gene has CDR1 KGHSH and CDR2 LQKENI.

V usage is TRBV18 and J usage is TRBJ1-5; D perhaps matches TRBD1 (5 bases). This TCR came from a woman aged 80 or over with acute or convalescent COVID-19. The specimen sequenced was peripheral blood. The CDR3 loop reads CASSQGNSNQPQHF. As DNA, the CDR3 is TGTGCCAGCTCACAGGGGAATAGCAATCAGCCCCAGCATTTT. The full variable domain, with the rest looked up from reference TRBV18 and TRBJ1-5, is NAGVMQNPRHLVRRRGQEARLRCSPMKGHSHVYWYRQLPEEGLKFMVYLQKENIIDESGMPKERFSAEFPKEGPSILRIQQVVRGDSAAYFCASSQGNSNQPQHFGDGTRLSIL.